This paragraph reports one T cell receptor beta chain. Following RNA extraction, reverse transcription yielded cDNA that acted as the sequencing template. This table comes from immunoSEQ multiplex PCR, and its TCRdb copy is limited to in-frame clones, with some not included. The table has 190,000 or so clones, around 58% seen once. The treatment denotes: oral pan-JAK inhibitor, 5-10 mg twice daily. The data belong to a study of CD8+ T cells in alopecia areata. The V and J ends lost 6 bases and 2 bases respectively, with 5 bases between them. CDR1 and CDR2 from the germline V gene are MNHEY and SVGAGI. This CDR3 has 11 residues.

Sequencing used CD8+ T cells sorted from blood, obtained at week 24, from a patient treated with tofacitinib. This receptor was obtained from a human donor with alopecia areata. This chain joins TRBV6-5 and TRBJ2-7; possibly TRBD2 for D (5 bases). CDR3 coding DNA: TGTGCCAGCAGACTAGCCTACGAGCAGTACTTC. As protein: CASRLAYEQYF.